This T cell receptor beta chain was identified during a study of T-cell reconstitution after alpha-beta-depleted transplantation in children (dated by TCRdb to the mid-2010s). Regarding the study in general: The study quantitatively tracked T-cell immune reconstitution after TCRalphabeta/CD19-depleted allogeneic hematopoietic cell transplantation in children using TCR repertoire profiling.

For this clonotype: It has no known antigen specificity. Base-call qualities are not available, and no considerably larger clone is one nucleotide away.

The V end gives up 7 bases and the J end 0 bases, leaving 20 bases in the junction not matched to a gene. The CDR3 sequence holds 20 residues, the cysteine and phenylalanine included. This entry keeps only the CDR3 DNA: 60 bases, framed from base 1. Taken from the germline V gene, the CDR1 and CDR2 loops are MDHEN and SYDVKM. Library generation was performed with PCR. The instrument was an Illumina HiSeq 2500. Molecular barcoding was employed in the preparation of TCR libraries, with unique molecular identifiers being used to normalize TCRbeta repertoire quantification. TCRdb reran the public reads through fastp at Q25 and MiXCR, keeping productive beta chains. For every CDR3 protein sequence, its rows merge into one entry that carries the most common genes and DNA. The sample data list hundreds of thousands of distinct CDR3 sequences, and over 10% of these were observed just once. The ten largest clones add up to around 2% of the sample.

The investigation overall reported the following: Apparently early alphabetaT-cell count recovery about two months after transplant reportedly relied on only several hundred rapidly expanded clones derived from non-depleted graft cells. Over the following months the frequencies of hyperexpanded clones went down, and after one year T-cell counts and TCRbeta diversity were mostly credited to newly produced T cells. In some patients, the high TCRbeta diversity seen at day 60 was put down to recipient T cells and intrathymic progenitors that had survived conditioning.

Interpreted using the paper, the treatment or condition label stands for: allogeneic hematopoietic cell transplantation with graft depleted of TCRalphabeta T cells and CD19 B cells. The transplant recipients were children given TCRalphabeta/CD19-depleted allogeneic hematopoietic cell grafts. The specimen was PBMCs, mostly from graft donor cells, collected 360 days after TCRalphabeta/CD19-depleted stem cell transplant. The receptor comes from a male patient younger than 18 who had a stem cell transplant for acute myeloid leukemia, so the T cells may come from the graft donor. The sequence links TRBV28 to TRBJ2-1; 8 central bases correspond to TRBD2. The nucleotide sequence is TGTGCCAGCACCGGGAGGGCTTCGGGGGTCGGGGTGCGCTCCTACAATGAGCAGTTCTTC. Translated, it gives CASTGRASGVGVRSYNEQFF. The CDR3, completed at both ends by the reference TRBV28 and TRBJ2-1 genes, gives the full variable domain DVKVTQSSRYLVKRTGEKVFLECVQDMDHENMFWYRQDPGLGLRLIYFSYDVKMKEKGDIPEGYSVSREKKERFSLILESASTNQTSMYLCASTGRASGVGVRSYNEQFFGPGTRLTVL.